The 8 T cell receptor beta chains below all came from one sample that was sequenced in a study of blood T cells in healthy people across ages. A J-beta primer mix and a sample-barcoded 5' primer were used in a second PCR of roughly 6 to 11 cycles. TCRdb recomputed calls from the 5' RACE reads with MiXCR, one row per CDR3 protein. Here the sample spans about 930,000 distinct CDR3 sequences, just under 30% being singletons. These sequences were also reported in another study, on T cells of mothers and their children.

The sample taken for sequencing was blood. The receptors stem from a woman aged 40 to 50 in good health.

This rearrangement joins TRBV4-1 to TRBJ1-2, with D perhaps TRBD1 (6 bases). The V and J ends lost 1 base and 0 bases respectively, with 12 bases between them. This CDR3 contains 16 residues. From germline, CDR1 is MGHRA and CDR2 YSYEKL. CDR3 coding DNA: TGCGCCAGCAGCCAAGTCCTTGGGACACCTAACTATGGCTACACCTTC. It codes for CASSQVLGTPNYGYTF.

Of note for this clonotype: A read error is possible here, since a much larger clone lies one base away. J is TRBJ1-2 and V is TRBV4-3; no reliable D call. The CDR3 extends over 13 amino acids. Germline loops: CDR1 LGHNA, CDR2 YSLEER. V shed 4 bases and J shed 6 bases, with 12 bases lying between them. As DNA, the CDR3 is TGCGCCAGCAGCCGTCAACGGAACAATGGCTACACCTTC. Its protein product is CASSRQRNNGYTF.

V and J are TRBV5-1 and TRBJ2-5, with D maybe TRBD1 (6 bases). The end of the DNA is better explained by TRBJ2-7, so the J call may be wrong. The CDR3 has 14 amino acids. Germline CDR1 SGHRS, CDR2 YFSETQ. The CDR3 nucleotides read TGCGCCAGCAGTCCGACAGGAGACGGCTACGAGCAGTACTTC. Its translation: CASSPTGDGYEQYF.

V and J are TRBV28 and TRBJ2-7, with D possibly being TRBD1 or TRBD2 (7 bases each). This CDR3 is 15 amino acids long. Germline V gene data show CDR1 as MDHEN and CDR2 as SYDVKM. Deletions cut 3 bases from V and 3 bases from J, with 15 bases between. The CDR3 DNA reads TGTGCCAGCAGTTTGATAGCAGGGGGGGTCTACGAGCAGTACTTC. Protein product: CASSLIAGGVYEQYF.

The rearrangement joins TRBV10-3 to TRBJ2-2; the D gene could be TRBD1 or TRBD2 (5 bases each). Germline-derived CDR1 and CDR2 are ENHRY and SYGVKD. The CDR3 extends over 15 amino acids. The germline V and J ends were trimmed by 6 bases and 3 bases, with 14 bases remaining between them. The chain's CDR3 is CAISAGAADTGELFF. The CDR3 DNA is TGTGCCATCAGCGCCGGGGCTGCAGACACCGGGGAGCTGTTTTTT.

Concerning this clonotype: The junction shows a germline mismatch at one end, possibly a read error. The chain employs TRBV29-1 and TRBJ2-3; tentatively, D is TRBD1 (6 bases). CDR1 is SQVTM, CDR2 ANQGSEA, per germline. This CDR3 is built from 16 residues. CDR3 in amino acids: CSVEEKRPSRGDTQYF. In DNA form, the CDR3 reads TGCAGCGTCGAAGAGAAGCGACCAAGTAGGGGGGATACGCAGTATTTT.

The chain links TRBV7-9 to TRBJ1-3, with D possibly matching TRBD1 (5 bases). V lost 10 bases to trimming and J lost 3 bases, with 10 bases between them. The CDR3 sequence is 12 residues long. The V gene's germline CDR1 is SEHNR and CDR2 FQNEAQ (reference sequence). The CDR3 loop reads CATRDGGNTIYF. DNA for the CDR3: TGTGCCACCCGGGACGGTGGAAACACCATATATTTT.

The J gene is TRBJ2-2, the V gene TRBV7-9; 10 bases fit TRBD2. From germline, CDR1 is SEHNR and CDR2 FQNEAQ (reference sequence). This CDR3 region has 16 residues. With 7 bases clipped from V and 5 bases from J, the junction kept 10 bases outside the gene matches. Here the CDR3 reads CASILGSLAGTGELFF. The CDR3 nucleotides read TGTGCCAGCATCCTAGGGTCACTAGCGGGGACCGGGGAGCTGTTTTTT.